This TCR beta chain was identified during a study of blood T cell repertoires in COVID-19. Study at large: The United States, Italy and Spain were the sources of the acute and convalescent COVID-19 samples. Sources were T cells, B-cell-depleted T cells, or PBMCs; the material itself was cDNA or gDNA.

Original methodology: The assay estimated nucleated cells by amplifying reference gene primers. Sequencing was performed with immunoSEQ multiplex PCR; in TCRdb, only in-frame clones are kept and a portion is missing. The D gene and trimming were derived from the DNA, and the V and J assignments and clone size from that table. The sample contains 150,000 to 200,000 clones, more than 85% of which appear only once. CDR3 length equals 13 residues. In germline, CDR1 is SGDLS, CDR2 YYNGEE. With 3 bases clipped from V and 14 bases from J, the junction kept 7 bases outside the gene matches. This clone was detected a few times.

Sequencing was carried out using peripheral blood. The rearrangement joins TRBV9 to TRBJ1-6; 8 bases map to TRBD1. The receptor comes from a woman aged 60 to 75 with COVID-19, enrolled during active disease. The CDR3, as DNA: TGTGCCAGCAGCGGACAGGGGTGGCCAACCCTCCACTTT. Protein sequence: CASSGQGWPTLHF. The full variable domain, with the rest looked up from reference TRBV9 and TRBJ1-6, is DSGVTQTPKHLITATGQRVTLRCSPRSGDLSVYWYQQSLDQGLQFLIQYYNGEERAKGNILERFSAQQFPDLHSELNLSSLELGDSALYFCASSGQGWPTLHFGNGTRLTVT.